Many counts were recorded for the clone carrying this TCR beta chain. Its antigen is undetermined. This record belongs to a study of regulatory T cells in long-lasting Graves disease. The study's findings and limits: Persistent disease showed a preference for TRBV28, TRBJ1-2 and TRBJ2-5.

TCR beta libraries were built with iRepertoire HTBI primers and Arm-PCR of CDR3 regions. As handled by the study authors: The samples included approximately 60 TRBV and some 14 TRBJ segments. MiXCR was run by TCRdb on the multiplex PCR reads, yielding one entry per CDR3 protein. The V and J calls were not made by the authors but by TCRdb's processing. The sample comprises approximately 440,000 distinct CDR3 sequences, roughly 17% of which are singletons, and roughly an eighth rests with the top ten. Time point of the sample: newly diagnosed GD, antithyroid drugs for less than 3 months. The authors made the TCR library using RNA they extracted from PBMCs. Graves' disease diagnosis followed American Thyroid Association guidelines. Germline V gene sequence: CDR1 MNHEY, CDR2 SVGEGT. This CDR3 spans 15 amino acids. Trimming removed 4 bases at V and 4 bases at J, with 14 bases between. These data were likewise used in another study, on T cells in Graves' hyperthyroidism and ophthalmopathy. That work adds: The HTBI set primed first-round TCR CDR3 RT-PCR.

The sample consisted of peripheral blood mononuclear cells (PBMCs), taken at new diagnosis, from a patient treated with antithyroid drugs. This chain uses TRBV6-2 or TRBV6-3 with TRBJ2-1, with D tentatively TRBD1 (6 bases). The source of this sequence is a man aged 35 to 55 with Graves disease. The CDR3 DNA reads TGTGCCAGCAGTTTTCGGACAGTAACTTACAATGAGCAGTTCTTC. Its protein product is CASSFRTVTYNEQFF.